The rows below give T cell receptor beta chains drawn from one sample of a study of OX40 agonist ivuxolimab in advanced cancers. TCRdb keeps only in-frame clones here, not all; method: immunoSEQ multiplex PCR. Here the sample spans tens of thousands of clones, roughly 80% being singletons. Sample: CD4+ or CD8+ T cells sorted from blood, taken in a trial of the OX40 agonist ivuxolimab. These receptors were obtained from an adult with an advanced solid tumor such as melanoma, head and neck, liver or kidney cancer. Both conserved end residues are part of each CDR3. The D gene is left open where the match is weak.

CDR3: CASSQEGQGNYGYTF
DNA: TGCGCCAGCAGCCAAGAGGGTCAGGGGAACTATGGCTACACCTTC
J: TRBJ1-2
V: TRBV4-3
D: NA

CDR3: CASSPTREGSYEQYF
DNA: TGTGCCAGCAGCCCCACAAGGGAGGGCTCCTACGAGCAGTACTTC
J: TRBJ2-7
V: TRBV4-2
D: TRBD2

CDR3: CASSIGGAYNEQFF
DNA: TGTGCCAGTAGTATAGGTGGGGCTTACAATGAGCAGTTCTTC
J: TRBJ2-1
V: TRBV19
D: NA

CDR3: CASSPGVMNTEAFF
DNA: TGTGCCAGCAGCCCAGGGGTCATGAACACTGAAGCTTTCTTT
J: TRBJ1-1
V: TRBV4-2
D: NA

CDR3: CASNLAGNTIYF
DNA: TGTGCCAGCAACCTCGCCGGAAACACCATATATTTT
J: TRBJ1-3
V: TRBV7-2
D: NA

CDR3: CASSYLQGYEQYF
DNA: TGTGCCAGCAGTTACTTACAGGGGTACGAGCAGTACTTC
J: TRBJ2-7
V: TRBV6-5
D: TRBD1

CDR3: CASSLGSYEQYF
DNA: TGTGCCAGCAGCTTAGGCAGCTACGAGCAGTACTTC
J: TRBJ2-7
V: TRBV11-3
D: NA

CDR3: CASSQEAHRGKSGANVLTF
DNA: TGCGCCAGCAGCCAAGAGGCTCACCGGGGCAAATCTGGGGCCAACGTCCTGACTTTC
J: TRBJ2-6
V: TRBV4-3
D: NA

CDR3: CASQLSNTGELFF
DNA: TGTGCCAGCCAATTATCAAACACCGGGGAGCTGTTTTTT
J: TRBJ2-2
V: TRBV28
D: NA

CDR3: CSGGNGNTIYF
DNA: TGCAGCGGGGGAAACGGGAACACCATATATTTT
J: TRBJ1-3
V: TRBV29-1
D: NA

CDR3: CASRPHREVDSEAFF
DNA: TGTGCCAGCAGGCCTCACAGGGAGGTGGACTCTGAAGCTTTCTTT
J: TRBJ1-1
V: TRBV14
D: NA